This T cell receptor beta chain was profiled in a study of response to subunit inactivated influenza vaccine. TCRdb recomputed calls from the RT-PCR reads with MiXCR, one row per CDR3 protein. The sample includes just under 250,000 distinct CDR3 sequences, 9% to 15% of them seen just once. Findings of the study overall: That few new T cells are recruited by each seasonal influenza vaccination was the authors' suggestion.

This clonotype was seen at least ten times. Antigen: not known. V dropped 0 bases and J dropped 5 bases, with 7 bases sitting between them. The CDR3 extends over 13 amino acids. CDR1 is LNHNV, CDR2 YYDKDF, per germline (reference sequence). The sample consisted of non-naive T cells sorted from PBMCs, taken 14 days before vaccination. The receptor's source is a man aged 45-65 years who received an inactivated influenza vaccine. This sequence joins TRBV15 and TRBJ1-2, with D unclear. The CDR3 sequence is CATSRDTVYGYTF. CDR3 in DNA: TGTGCCACCAGCAGAGATACAGTTTATGGCTACACCTTC.